The 19 T cell receptor beta chains reported below all come from one sample, sequenced in a study of T cells in Graves' hyperthyroidism and ophthalmopathy. Amplification of TCR beta CDR3 regions used RNA as the template. When the TCR CDR3 underwent first-round RT-PCR, the HTBI primer set was used. TCRdb ran MiXCR on the multiplex PCR reads and lists one entry per CDR3 protein. The sample records 300,000 to 450,000 distinct CDR3 sequences, roughly 20% being singletons. Material for sequencing was blood. These TCRs come from a woman between 35 and 50 years old with Graves' ophthalmopathy.

This clonotype was seen at least ten times. V and J are TRBV6-1 and TRBJ2-5, with 9 bases that match TRBD2. The CDR3 has 16 residues. J lost 5 bases, V lost 3 bases, and 10 bases had no gene match. Germline V lookup: CDR1 MNHNS, CDR2 SASEGT. The CDR3 sequence is CASSEAGGRVAETQYF. The DNA of the CDR3 is TGTGCCAGCAGTGAGGCTGGCGGGAGGGTCGCGGAGACCCAGTACTTC.

Ten or more counts support this clonotype. The germline gene is not matched at one end of the junction; a read error may be the cause. The V and J genes are TRBV16 and TRBJ1-5; D unresolved. Germline CDR1 reads KGHSY; CDR2 reads FQNENV. CDR3 length: 13 amino acids. CDR3 DNA: TGTGCCAGCAGCCCTTGGTCTGGCGTTTCGGCTTGGTTT. Its protein is CASSPWSGVSAWF.

Ten or more counts support this clonotype. V usage is TRBV29-1 and J usage is TRBJ2-7, with D possibly TRBD1 on 7 matching bases. CDR1 is SQVTM and CDR2 is ANQGSEA in the germline V gene. Trimming took off 1 base at V and 7 bases at J, with 11 bases between the two ends. CDR3 length: 12 amino acids. The CDR3 nucleotides read TGCAGCGTTGAAGGGGCAGGGGGGGAGCAGTACTTC. Its translation is CSVEGAGGEQYF.

This sequence joins TRBV7-9 and TRBJ1-2, with TRBD1 matching 9 bases. In germline, CDR1 is SEHNR, CDR2 FQNEAQ (reference sequence). This CDR3 has 14 residues. With V trimmed by 1 base and J by 6 bases, 3 bases remained unmatched. The CDR3 sequence: CASSLDRGHDGYTF. CDR3 nucleotide sequence: TGTGCCAGCAGCTTAGACAGGGGGCATGATGGCTACACCTTC.

This clonotype was seen many times. A junction boundary mismatches the germline segment, possibly from a read error. The gene calls are TRBV20-1 and TRBJ1-3; D gene unclear. The length of the CDR3 is 15 residues. Germline loops: CDR1 DFQATT, CDR2 SNEGSKA (reference sequence). The CDR3 loop is CSARDTTSSGNTIYF. CDR3 coding DNA: TGCAGTGCGAGAGACACCACCTCCTCTGGAAACACCATATATTTT.

This clonotype was recorded many times. This chain joins TRBV10-3 and TRBJ1-3; tentative D call: TRBD1 (6 bases). Looked up from germline, CDR1 is ENHRY and CDR2 is SYGVKD. This CDR3 contains 12 residues. The CDR3 coding sequence is TGTGCTGCAGGGGCCTCTGGAAACACCATATATTTT. Translated, it gives CAAGASGNTIYF.

In this sample, this clonotype turned up many times. V and J are TRBV4-2 and TRBJ1-1; maybe TRBD1 (5 bases). Between the trimmed V and J ends, which lost 0 bases and 5 bases, there was a span of 13 bases. Germline CDR1 LGHNA, CDR2 YNFKEQ. The CDR3 runs 15 residues. For the CDR3, the DNA is TGTGCCAGCAGCCAAGATTTGGGGGACGGGACTGAAGCTTTCTTT. Translation gives CASSQDLGDGTEAFF.

The sample holds many counts of this clonotype. The chain combines TRBV4-2 with TRBJ1-2, with D possibly being TRBD1 (5 bases). Trimming cost V 2 bases and J 3 bases, with 16 bases left between them. The germline gives CDR1 LGHNA, CDR2 YNFKEQ. The CDR3 covers 16 residues. The CDR3 DNA is TGTGCCAGCAGCCAACCGGGGACCGGGTTGCACTATGGCTACACCTTC. The encoded protein is CASSQPGTGLHYGYTF.

The sample holds many counts of this clonotype. The chain has TRBV20-1 and TRBJ2-3; D ambiguous. The ends were cut back, 6 bases at V and 0 bases at J, with 13 bases in the middle. The V gene's germline CDR1 is DFQATT and CDR2 SNEGSKA (reference sequence). The CDR3 totals 14 residues. In DNA, the CDR3 is TGCAGTGCGAGCTACTCAACTAGCACAGATACGCAGTATTTT. Protein sequence: CSASYSTSTDTQYF.

This clonotype was seen repeatedly, ten times or more. This chain connects TRBV6-5 to TRBJ2-5; D remains unclear. Trimming stripped 6 bases from V and 0 bases from J, with 11 bases between. The CDR3 is made up of 14 amino acids. Germline values: CDR1 MNHEY, CDR2 SVGAGI. In nucleotides, the CDR3 is TGTGCCAGCAGCCTTCGACCTGACCAAGAGACCCAGTACTTC. This translates into CASSLRPDQETQYF.

The chain combines TRBV11-1 with TRBJ2-2; no reliable D call. Per germline, CDR1 SGHAT and CDR2 FQDESV (reference sequence). This CDR3 region has 16 residues. V shed 1 base and J shed 4 bases, with 13 bases lying between them. CDR3 loop: CASSLERVFTTGELFF. CDR3 sequence (DNA): TGTGCCAGCAGCTTAGAAAGGGTGTTTACCACCGGGGAGCTGTTTTTT.

The chain combines TRBV7-9 with TRBJ1-6; 8 bases are a match to TRBD1. Losses at the gene ends were 6 bases for V and 9 bases for J; bases not matched to a gene: 4. CDR1 and CDR2 (germline): SEHNR, FQNEAQ (reference sequence). The CDR3 has 13 residues. CDR3 residues: CASRKQGVSPLHF. The CDR3 DNA follows: TGTGCCAGCAGGAAACAGGGGGTTTCACCCCTCCACTTT.

This clonotype was recorded many times. The chain joins TRBV7-8 to TRBJ2-5; D may be TRBD2 (6 bases). Germline V gives CDR1 SGHVS, CDR2 FQNEAQ. The CDR3 extends over 13 amino acids. V lost 4 bases and J lost 7, with 13 bases in between. CDR3 nucleotide sequence: TGTGCCAGCAGCTCGACTAGTCTCGGGACCCAGTACTTC. This encodes CASSSTSLGTQYF.

This chain joins TRBV28 and TRBJ2-5; the match to TRBD2 covers 12 bases. The CDR3 is made up of 16 amino acids. V shed 2 bases and J 4 bases; nucleotides not matched to a gene: 5. The germline gives CDR1 MDHEN, CDR2 SYDVKM. Here the CDR3 DNA reads TGTGCCAGCAGTTTACTAGCGGGAGGGCTGACAGAGACCCAGTACTTC. Amino acids: CASSLLAGGLTETQYF.

This chain joins TRBV2 and TRBJ1-4; D perhaps matches TRBD1 (5 bases). Trimming removed 2 bases from V and 3 bases from J, with 7 bases in between. The CDR3 is 14 residues long. Germline-derived CDR1 and CDR2 are SNHLY and FYNNEI. The CDR3 is CASSERDANEKLFF. The CDR3, as DNA: TGTGCCAGCAGTGAAAGGGACGCTAATGAAAAACTGTTTTTT.

V gene TRBV15 combines with J gene TRBJ1-2; 9 bases match TRBD1. The CDR3 covers 17 residues. CDR1 LNHNV and CDR2 YYDKDF come from the germline V gene (reference sequence). Trimming removed 0 bases from V and 3 bases from J; junction bases left unmatched: 8. This CDR3 is CATSRDPGQGYYYGYTF. The CDR3 DNA reads as TGTGCCACCAGCAGAGATCCGGGACAGGGCTACTACTATGGCTACACCTTC.

At least ten counts were recorded for this clonotype. V is TRBV6-4 and J is TRBJ2-7, with 16 positions matching TRBD2. The trim removed 6 bases at V and 2 bases at J, leaving 10 bases unmatched. The germline gives CDR1 MRHNA, CDR2 SNTAGT. The CDR3 consists of 18 residues. In DNA form, the CDR3 reads TGTGCCAGCAGCCGGGGGGGACTAGCGGGAGGGCGCACCTACGAGCAGTACTTC. Amino acid sequence: CASSRGGLAGGRTYEQYF.

In this sample, this clonotype turned up many times. This chain joins TRBV6-5 and TRBJ2-7; D is ambiguous. The CDR3 is 15 residues long. Germline lookup yields CDR1 MNHEY and CDR2 SVGAGI. V was cut by 6 bases and J by 2 bases, with 17 bases left in between. CDR3 loop: CASRTYKPPAYEQYF. DNA of the CDR3: TGTGCCAGCAGGACGTACAAGCCGCCCGCCTACGAGCAGTACTTC.

At least ten counts were recorded for this clonotype. In DNA form, the CDR3 reads TGCAGCGTTGATGGGGCGACTTATGGCTACACCTTC. Its translation: CSVDGATYGYTF. The genes are TRBV29-1 and TRBJ1-2, with D maybe TRBD1 (5 bases). The germline gives CDR1 SQVTM, CDR2 ANQGSEA. There are 12 residues in the CDR3. Trimming removed 3 bases from V and 5 bases from J, with 10 bases in between. The full variable domain, rest sourced from reference TRBV29-1 and TRBJ1-2, is SAVISQKPSRDICQRGTSLTIQCQVDSQVTMMFWYRQQPGQSLTLIATANQGSEATYESGFVIDKFPISRPNLTFSTLTVSNMSPEDSSIYLCSVDGATYGYTFGSGTRLTVV.